This T cell receptor (beta chain) came from a study of control samples from healthy donors and cancer patients. The assay was immunoSEQ multiplex PCR, and TCRdb's table has in-frame clones only and misses some. The profile shows about 90,000 clones, just over 90% of them singletons. J gave up 4 bases and V 4 bases, and 12 bases lay outside the gene matches. The germline V gene has CDR1 LNHDA and CDR2 SQIVND (reference sequence). This CDR3 has 19 amino acids. This TCR was sampled from a woman aged 25 to 39 in good health. Sequenced sample: blood. The chain carries TRBV19 and TRBJ2-5; TRBD2 aligns across 16 bases. The CDR3 bases are TGTGCCAGTAGTAGAGGGACTAGCGGGGGGGCCGGTAACCTAGAGACCCAGTACTTC. It encodes CASSRGTSGGAGNLETQYF. Full variable domain (remainder filled in from reference TRBV19 and TRBJ2-5): DGGITQSPKYLFRKEGQNVTLSCEQNLNHDAMYWYRQDPGQGLRLIYYSQIVNDFQKGDIAEGYSVSREKKESFPLTVTSAQKNPTAFYLCASSRGTSGGAGNLETQYFGPGTRLLVL.